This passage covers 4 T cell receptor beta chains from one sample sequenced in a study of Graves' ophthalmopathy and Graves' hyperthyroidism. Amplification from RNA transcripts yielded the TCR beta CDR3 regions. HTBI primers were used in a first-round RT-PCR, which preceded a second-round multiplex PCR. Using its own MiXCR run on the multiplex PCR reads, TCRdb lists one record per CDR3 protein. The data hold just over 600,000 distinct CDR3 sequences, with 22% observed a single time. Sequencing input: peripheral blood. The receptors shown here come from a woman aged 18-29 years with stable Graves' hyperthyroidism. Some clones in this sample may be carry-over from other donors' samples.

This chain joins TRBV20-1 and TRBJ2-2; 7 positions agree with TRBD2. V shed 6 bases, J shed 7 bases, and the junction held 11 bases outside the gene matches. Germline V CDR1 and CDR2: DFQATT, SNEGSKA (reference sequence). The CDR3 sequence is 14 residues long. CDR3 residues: CSASGRGKDGELFF. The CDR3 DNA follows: TGCAGTGCCAGCGGGCGGGGGAAGGACGGGGAGCTGTTTTTT.

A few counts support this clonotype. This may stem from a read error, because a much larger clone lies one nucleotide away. The CDR3 spells CASRTSGREETQYF. CDR3 sequence (DNA): TGTGCCAGCAGGACTAGCGGGAGGGAAGAGACCCAGTACTTC. V is TRBV2 and J is TRBJ2-5; 14 nucleotides agree with TRBD2. Germline V CDR1 and CDR2: SNHLY, FYNNEI. The CDR3 is 14 residues long. The J segment lost 3 bases and the V segment lost 6 bases, leaving 0 bases of the junction unmatched.

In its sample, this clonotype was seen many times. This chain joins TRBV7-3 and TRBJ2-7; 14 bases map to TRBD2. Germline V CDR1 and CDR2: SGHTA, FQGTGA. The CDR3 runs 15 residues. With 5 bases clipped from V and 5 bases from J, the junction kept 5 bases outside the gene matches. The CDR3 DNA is TGTGCCAGCAGCCGGGGACTAGCGGGAGTGAACGAGCAGTACTTC. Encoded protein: CASSRGLAGVNEQYF.

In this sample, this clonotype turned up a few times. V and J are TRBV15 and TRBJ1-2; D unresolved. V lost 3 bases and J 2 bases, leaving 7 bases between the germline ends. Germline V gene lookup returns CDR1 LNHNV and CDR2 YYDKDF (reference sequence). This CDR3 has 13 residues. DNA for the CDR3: TGTGCCACCAGCAGCCCTCAAAACTATGGCTACACCTTC. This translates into CATSSPQNYGYTF.